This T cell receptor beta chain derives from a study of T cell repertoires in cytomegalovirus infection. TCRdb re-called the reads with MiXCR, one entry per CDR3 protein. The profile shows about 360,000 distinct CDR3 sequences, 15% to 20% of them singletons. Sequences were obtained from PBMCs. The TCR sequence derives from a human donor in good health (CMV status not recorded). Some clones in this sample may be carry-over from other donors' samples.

CDR3 protein: CASSFVPGWALSEQYF. The CDR3 region has the DNA TGTGCCAGCAGTTTTGTTCCGGGTTGGGCTCTCTCCGAGCAGTACTTC. The V call is TRBV12-3 or TRBV12-4, the J call TRBJ2-7, with no clear D. The CDR3 is 16 amino acids. V gave up 3 bases and J gave up 6 bases, with 21 bases separating them.